This T cell receptor (beta chain) was recorded in a study of CD8+ T cells in alopecia areata. Study as a whole: Treatment of the treated patients consisted of oral tofacitinib, 5 to 10 mg twice daily. Tofacitinib therapy lasting 6 to 18 months was followed by 6 months off drug. Study results and caveats: In lesional scalp, particularly from alopecia totalis/universalis, clonality was higher than in normal scalp.

This clone was detected only once. The antigen remains unidentified. Sequencing used cDNA as its template, made by extracting RNA and reverse transcribing it. Assay used: immunoSEQ multiplex PCR; TCRdb lists only in-frame clones, some missing. The sample has approximately 89,000 clones, roughly two fifths seen once; the top ten hold 0.6% to 0.85%. Lesional scalp punch biopsies and peripheral blood came from alopecia areata patients. The CDR3 runs 13 residues. CDR1 and CDR2 from the germline V gene are SQVTM and ANQGSEA. The V gene lost 6 bases and the J gene lost 0 bases, with 11 bases spanning the gap.

This TCR was sampled from a human donor with alopecia areata. The chain links TRBV29-1 to TRBJ1-2; a possible D gene is TRBD1 (5 bases). The sample was CD4+ T cells sorted from blood. The CDR3 region has the DNA TGCAGCGTACAGGATGATGCTAACTATGGCTACACCTTC. It specifies CSVQDDANYGYTF.